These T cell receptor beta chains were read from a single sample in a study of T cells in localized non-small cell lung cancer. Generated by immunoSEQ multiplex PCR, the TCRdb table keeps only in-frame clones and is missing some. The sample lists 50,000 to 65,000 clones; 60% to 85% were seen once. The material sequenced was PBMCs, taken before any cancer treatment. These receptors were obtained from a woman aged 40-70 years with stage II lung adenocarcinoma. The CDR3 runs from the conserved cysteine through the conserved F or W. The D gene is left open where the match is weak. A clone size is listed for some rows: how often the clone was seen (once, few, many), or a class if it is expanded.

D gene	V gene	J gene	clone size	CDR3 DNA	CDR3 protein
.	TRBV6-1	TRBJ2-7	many	TGTGCCAGCAGTGGCGGGGTTACCTACGAGCAGTACTTC	CASSGGVTYEQYF
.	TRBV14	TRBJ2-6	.	TGTGCCAGCAGCCACGTCGGGTCTCGTCCGGGGTTTGAACCAGGCGTCCTGACTTTC	CASSHVGSRPGFEPGVLTF
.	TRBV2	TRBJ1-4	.	TGTGCCAGCAGTGAAGAGGGGTCAGGTGAAAAACTGTTTTTT	CASSEEGSGEKLFF
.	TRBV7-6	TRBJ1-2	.	TGTGCCAGCAGCTCGGGACAACACCTCGATGGCTACACCTTC	CASSSGQHLDGYTF
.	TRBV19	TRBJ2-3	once	TGTGCCAGTAGTATAGTCACAGCCGGGGGTACGCAGTATTTT	CASSIVTAGGTQYF
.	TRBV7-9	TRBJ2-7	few	TGTGCCAGCAGCTCAGAGACAGGAGCCTACGAGCAGTACTTC	CASSSETGAYEQYF
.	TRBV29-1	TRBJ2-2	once	TGCAGCGTTGAAGCCCCCCAAGCCCGGGAGCTGTTTTTT	CSVEAPQARELFF
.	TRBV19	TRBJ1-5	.	TGTGCCAGCTACGATCCGGGACACGCGATTAATCAGCCCCAGCATTTT	CASYDPGHAINQPQHF
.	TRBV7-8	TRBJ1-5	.	TGTGCCAGCAGCTTTACTGCAGGGGCGCTAGGCCAGCCCCAGCATTTT	CASSFTAGALGQPQHF
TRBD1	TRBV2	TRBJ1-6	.	TGTGCCAGCAGCGGACAGGGGGCGCAGAATAATTCACCCCTCCACTTT	CASSGQGAQNNSPLHF
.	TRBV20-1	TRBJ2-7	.	TGCAGTGCTAGTAGTCAGTACGAGCAGTACTTC	CSASSQYEQYF
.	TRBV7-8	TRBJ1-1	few	TGTGCCAGCAGCCTCCGACAGTACACTGAAGCTTTCTTT	CASSLRQYTEAFF
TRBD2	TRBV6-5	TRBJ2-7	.	TGTGCCAGCAAGGCCACTAGCGGGCTCTACGAGCAGTACTTC	CASKATSGLYEQYF
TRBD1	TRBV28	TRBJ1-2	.	TGTGCCAGCAGTTTCAGACAGGGGGTTCTCTATGGCTACACCTTC	CASSFRQGVLYGYTF
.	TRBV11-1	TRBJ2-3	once	TGTGCCAGCAGCTTAGAGTTTACAGGGCCCGATACGCAGTATTTT	CASSLEFTGPDTQYF
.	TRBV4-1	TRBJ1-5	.	TGCGCCAGCAGCCAAGATTCGGACACAGGAGCCTATCAGCCCCAGCATTTT	CASSQDSDTGAYQPQHF
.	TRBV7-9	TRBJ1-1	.	TGTGCCAGCAGCTCCAGGGTGTTGGGAAGCACTGAAGCTTTCTTT	CASSSRVLGSTEAFF
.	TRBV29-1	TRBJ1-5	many	TGCAGCGTAGGACATTCGGGGCCCCAGCATTTT	CSVGHSGPQHF
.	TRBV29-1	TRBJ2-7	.	TGCAGCGTTATAACCGGACAGCGGGGTCGGTACGAGCAGTACTTC	CSVITGQRGRYEQYF
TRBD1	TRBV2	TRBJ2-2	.	TGTGCCAGCAAGGGACAGGGATCGAACACCGGGGAGCTGTTTTTT	CASKGQGSNTGELFF
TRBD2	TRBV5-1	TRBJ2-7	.	TGCGCCAGCAGCTTAAGCGGGGAGACCTACGAGCAGTACTTC	CASSLSGETYEQYF
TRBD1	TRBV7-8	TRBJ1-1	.	TGTGCCAGCAGCCCGCTCTCACAGGGGCTGAACACTGAAGCTTTCTTT	CASSPLSQGLNTEAFF
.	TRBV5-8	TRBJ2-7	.	TGTGCCAGCAGCTTGGAAACCTCCTACGAGCAGTACTTC	CASSLETSYEQYF
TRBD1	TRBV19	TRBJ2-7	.	TGTGCCAGTAGTTTCCCCGGGACAGGGACCTACGAGCAGTACTTC	CASSFPGTGTYEQYF
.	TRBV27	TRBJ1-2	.	TGTGCCAGCAGTCCTCTTCTGGACCCTGCTAACTATGGCTACACCTTC	CASSPLLDPANYGYTF
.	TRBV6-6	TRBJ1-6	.	TGTGCCACCGGGGAGGGCTCCTATAATTCACCCCTCCACTTT	CATGEGSYNSPLHF
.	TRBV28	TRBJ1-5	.	TGTGCCAGCAGTTTTAAGGAGAATAGCAATCAGCCCCAGCATTTT	CASSFKENSNQPQHF
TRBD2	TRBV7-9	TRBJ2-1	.	TGTGCCAGCAGCTTACCCCGGCGGTTAGCGGGGGGGCGCAATGAGCAGTTCTTC	CASSLPRRLAGGRNEQFF
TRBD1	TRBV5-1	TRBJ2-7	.	TGCGCCAGCAGCTTGACGGGACAGGGTGGTAGGCCTATGGACGAGCAGTACTTC	CASSLTGQGGRPMDEQYF
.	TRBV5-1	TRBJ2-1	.	TGCGCCAGCAGCTTGATCGGGGAGAAATACAATGAGCAGTTCTTC	CASSLIGEKYNEQFF
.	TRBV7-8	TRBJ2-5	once	TGTGCCAGCAGCCCCGAGAGGGGCGCAGGAGAGACCCAGTACTTC	CASSPERGAGETQYF
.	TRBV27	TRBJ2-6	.	TGTGCCAGCAGTTTTTGGGAATCTGGGGCCAACGTCCTGACTTTC	CASSFWESGANVLTF
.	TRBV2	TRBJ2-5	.	TGTGCCAGCAGTCCAAAATCGGGGGTAGAGACCCAGTACTTC	CASSPKSGVETQYF
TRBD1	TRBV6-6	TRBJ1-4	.	TGTGCCAGCCTCCGGGACAGCGATGAAAAACTGTTTTTT	CASLRDSDEKLFF
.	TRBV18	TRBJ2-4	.	TGTGCCAGCTCACCCCCCCTGACAGGAGCCAAAAACATTCAGTACTTC	CASSPPLTGAKNIQYF
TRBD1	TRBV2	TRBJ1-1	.	TGTGCCAGCAGATATGAGGGGGCGCAGACCCCTGAAGCTTTCTTT	CASRYEGAQTPEAFF
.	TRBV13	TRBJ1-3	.	TGTGCCAGCAGCTTCCGGACAGCCCAGCGTACTGGAAACACCATATATTTT	CASSFRTAQRTGNTIYF
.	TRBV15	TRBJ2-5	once	TGTGCCACCAGCAGAGATCGAAAGAGACTTCAAGAGACCCAGTACTTC	CATSRDRKRLQETQYF
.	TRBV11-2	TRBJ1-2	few	TGTGCCAGCAGCTTCGACGGGGAGACTAACTATGGCTACACCTTC	CASSFDGETNYGYTF
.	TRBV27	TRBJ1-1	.	TGTGCCAGCAGTCTTAGGGACACTAGACTTAACACTGAAGCTTTCTTT	CASSLRDTRLNTEAFF
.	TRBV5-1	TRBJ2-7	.	TGCGCCAGCAGCTTGGGACAGGACCCCTACGAGCAGTACTTC	CASSLGQDPYEQYF
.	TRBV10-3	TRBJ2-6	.	TGTGCCATCAGTGGGCAGAGCCCCTCCGTCAGGGCCAACGTCCTGACTTTC	CAISGQSPSVRANVLTF
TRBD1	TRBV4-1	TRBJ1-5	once	TGCGCCAGCAGCCAAGTTACGGGGCAGGGGGGCAATCAGCCCCAGCATTTT	CASSQVTGQGGNQPQHF
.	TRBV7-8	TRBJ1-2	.	TGTGCCAGCAGCGCTCTCGGAGGCGGCTATGGCTACACCTTC	CASSALGGGYGYTF
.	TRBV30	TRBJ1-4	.	TGTGCCTGGACGGGAACTACTAATGAAAAACTGTTTTTT	CAWTGTTNEKLFF
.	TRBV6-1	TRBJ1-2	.	TGTGCCAGCAGTGCGAGGGATTTGAACTATGGCTACACCTTC	CASSARDLNYGYTF
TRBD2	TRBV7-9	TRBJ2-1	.	TGTGCCAGCACCCCGGGACTAGCCTCCTACAATGAGCAGTTCTTC	CASTPGLASYNEQFF
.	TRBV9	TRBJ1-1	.	TGTGCCAGCAGCGAGGGAAGTGGCACTGAAGCTTTCTTT	CASSEGSGTEAFF
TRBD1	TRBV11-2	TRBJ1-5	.	TGTGCCAGCAGCTTAGCATCAGGGGGCGTTCAGCCCCAGCATTTT	CASSLASGGVQPQHF
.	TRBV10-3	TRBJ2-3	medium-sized	TGTGCCGCCGGGACTAGCACAGATACGCAGTATTTT	CAAGTSTDTQYF
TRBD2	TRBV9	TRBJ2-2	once	TGTGCCAGCAGAGATAGCGGGGGTATGCACACCGGGGAGCTGTTTTTT	CASRDSGGMHTGELFF
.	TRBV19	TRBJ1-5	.	TGTGCCAGTAGTACACTGACGGTCAATCAGCCCCAGCATTTT	CASSTLTVNQPQHF